This record covers a single T cell receptor (beta chain). What it binds is not known. The sample belongs to a study of cytomegalovirus exposure and HLA in healthy donors. Germline V CDR1 and CDR2: SQVTM, ANQGSEA. The V and J ends lost 5 bases and 5 bases respectively, with 15 bases between them. This CDR3 is 13 amino acids long. This PCR relied on a set of 60 Vbeta primers and 13 Jbeta primers. Original handling: Tens of millions of unique TCR beta chains, some 9.9 million of them shared, were counted by a later analysis. TCRdb keeps only in-frame clones here, not all; method: immunoSEQ multiplex PCR. D and trimming come from the DNA, and the V and J calls and clone size come from that table. Of 130,000 to 150,000 clones detected, roughly 83% appear once; the ten largest clones hold approximately 2.8%. At collection, donors were nominally healthy, but unrecorded immune exposures were probable. Study results and caveats: An analysis done earlier found most TCR beta V segments productive about 90% or about 30% of the time. In a later analysis, HLA-associated beta chains showed higher expansion and lower generation probabilities than comparable chains.

V and J are TRBV29-1 and TRBJ1-2; no clear D gene. This TCR derives from a female donor in good health and CMV-seronegative. Sequenced sample: PBMCs. The CDR3 DNA reads TGCAGCGTTCCTTCACCGGTTTTTTATGGCTACACCTTC. Protein product: CSVPSPVFYGYTF. Full variable domain (rest looked up from reference TRBV29-1 and TRBJ1-2): SAVISQKPSRDICQRGTSLTIQCQVDSQVTMMFWYRQQPGQSLTLIATANQGSEATYESGFVIDKFPISRPNLTFSTLTVSNMSPEDSSIYLCSVPSPVFYGYTFGSGTRLTVV.